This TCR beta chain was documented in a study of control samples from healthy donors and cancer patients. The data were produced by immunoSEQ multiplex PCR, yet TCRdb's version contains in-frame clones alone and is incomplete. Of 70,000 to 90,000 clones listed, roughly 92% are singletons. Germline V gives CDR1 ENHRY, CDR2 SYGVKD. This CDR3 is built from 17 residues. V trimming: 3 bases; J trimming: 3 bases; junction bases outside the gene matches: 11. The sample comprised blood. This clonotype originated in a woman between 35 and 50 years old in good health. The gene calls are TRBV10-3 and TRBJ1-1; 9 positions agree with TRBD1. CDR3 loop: CAISDGRQGGSHTEAFF. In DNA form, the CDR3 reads TGTGCCATCAGTGATGGGAGACAGGGGGGGAGTCACACTGAAGCTTTCTTT.